This T cell receptor beta chain was found in a study of shared clonotypes between healthy human individuals. The V end lost 0 bases, the J end lost 2 bases, and 8 bases lay between the germline ends. The germline CDR1 and CDR2 sequences are SGHNT and YYREEE (reference sequence). The CDR3 sequence is 14 residues long. The protocol was immunoSEQ multiplex PCR, while the TCRdb copy is restricted to in-frame clones and leaves out a portion. The sample shows about 2.4 million clones, more than 85% of them seen only once. Specimen: naive CD4+ T cells from PBMCs. Subset: CD45RA+ positively selected. The rearrangement links TRBV5-4 to TRBJ1-2; no definite D call. This clonotype originated in a man aged 18 to 29 in good health. Some clones in this sample may be carry-over from other donors' samples. CDR3 sequence: CASSLGVGNYGYTF. For the CDR3, the DNA is TGTGCCAGCAGCTTGGGTGTAGGAAACTATGGCTACACCTTC. Variable domain in full (rest from reference TRBV5-4 and TRBJ1-2): ETGVTQSPTHLIKTRGQQVTLRCSSQSGHNTVSWYQQALGQGPQFIFQYYREEENGRGNFPPRFSGLQFPNYSSELNVNALELDDSALYLCASSLGVGNYGYTFGSGTRLTVV.